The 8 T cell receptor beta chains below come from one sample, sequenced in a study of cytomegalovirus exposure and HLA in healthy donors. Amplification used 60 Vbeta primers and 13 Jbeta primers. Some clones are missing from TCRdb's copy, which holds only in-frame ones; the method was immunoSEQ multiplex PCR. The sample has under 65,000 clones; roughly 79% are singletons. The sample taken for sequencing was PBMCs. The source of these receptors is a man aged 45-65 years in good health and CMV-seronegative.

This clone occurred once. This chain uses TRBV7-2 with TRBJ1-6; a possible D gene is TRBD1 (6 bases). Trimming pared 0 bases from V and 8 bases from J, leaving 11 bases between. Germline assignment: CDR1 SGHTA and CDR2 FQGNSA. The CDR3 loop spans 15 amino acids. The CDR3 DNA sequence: TGTGCCAGCAGCTTAGCGGTGACAGGATATTCACCCCTCCACTTT. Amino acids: CASSLAVTGYSPLHF.

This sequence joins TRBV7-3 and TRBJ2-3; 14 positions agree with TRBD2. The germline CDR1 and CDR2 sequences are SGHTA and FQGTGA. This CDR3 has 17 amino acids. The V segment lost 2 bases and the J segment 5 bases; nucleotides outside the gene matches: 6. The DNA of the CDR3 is TGTGCCAGCAGCTTAGCCGGGACTAGCGGGGGCGGAGATACGCAGTATTTT. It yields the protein CASSLAGTSGGGDTQYF.

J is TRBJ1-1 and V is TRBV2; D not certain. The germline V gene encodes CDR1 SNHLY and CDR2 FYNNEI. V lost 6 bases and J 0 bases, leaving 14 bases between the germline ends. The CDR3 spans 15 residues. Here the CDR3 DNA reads TGTGCCAGCAGATTAAAAGACAACATGAACACTGAAGCTTTCTTT. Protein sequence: CASRLKDNMNTEAFF.

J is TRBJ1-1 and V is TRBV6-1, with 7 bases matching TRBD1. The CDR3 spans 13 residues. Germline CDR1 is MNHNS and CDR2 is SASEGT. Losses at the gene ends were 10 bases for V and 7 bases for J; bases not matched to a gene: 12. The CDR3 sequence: CAIHIGQVGEAFF. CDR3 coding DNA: TGTGCCATCCACATTGGACAGGTCGGTGAAGCTTTCTTT.

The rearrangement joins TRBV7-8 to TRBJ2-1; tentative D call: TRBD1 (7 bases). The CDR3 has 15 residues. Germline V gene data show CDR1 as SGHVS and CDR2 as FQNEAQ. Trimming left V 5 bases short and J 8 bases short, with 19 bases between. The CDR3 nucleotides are TGTGCCAGCAGCGGCGGGACAGAGGGGGCCCATGAGCAGTTCTTC. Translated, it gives CASSGGTEGAHEQFF. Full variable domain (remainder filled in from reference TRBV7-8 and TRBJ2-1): GAGVSQSPRYKVAKRGQDVALRCDPISGHVSLFWYQQALGQGPEFLTYFQNEAQLDKSGLPSDRFFAERPEGSVSTLKIQRTQQEDSAVYLCASSGGTEGAHEQFFGPGTRLTVL.

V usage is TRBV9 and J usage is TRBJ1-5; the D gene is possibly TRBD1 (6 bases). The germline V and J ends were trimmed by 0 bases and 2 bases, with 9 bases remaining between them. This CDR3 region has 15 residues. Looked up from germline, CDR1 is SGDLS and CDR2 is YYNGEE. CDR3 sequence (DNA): TGTGCCAGCAGCGTAGGGGCAGGGGGCAATCAGCCCCAGCATTTT. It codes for CASSVGAGGNQPQHF.

This CDR3 reads CASRGHYEQYF. DNA of the CDR3: TGCGCCAGCAGGGGACATTACGAGCAGTACTTC. The chain has TRBV4-1 and TRBJ2-7; perhaps TRBD1 as D (6 bases). This CDR3 comprises 11 residues. CDR1 is MGHRA, CDR2 YSYEKL, per germline. Between the trimmed V and J ends, which lost 6 bases and 4 bases, there was a span of 7 bases.

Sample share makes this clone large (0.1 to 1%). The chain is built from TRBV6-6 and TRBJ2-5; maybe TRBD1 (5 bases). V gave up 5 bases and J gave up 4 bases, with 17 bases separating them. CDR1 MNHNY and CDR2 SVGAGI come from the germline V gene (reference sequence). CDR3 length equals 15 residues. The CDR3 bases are TGTGCCAGCAGTGCTGCGGCAGGGCAATTAGAGACCCAGTACTTC. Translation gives CASSAAAGQLETQYF.